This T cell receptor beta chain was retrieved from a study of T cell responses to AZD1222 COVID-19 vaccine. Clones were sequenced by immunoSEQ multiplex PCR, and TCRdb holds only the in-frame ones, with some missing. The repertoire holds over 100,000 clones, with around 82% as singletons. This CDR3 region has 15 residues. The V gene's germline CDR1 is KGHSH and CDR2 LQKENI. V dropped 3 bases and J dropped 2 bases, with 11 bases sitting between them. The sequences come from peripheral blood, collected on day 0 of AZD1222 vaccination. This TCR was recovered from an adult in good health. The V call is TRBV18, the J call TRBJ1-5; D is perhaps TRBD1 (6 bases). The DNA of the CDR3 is TGTGCCAGCTCACCTAACCGACAGGGCAATCAGCCCCAGCATTTT. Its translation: CASSPNRQGNQPQHF.